Below are 18 T cell receptor beta chains sequenced from a single sample in a study of control samples from healthy donors and cancer patients. The table came from immunoSEQ multiplex PCR; TCRdb's copy has only in-frame clones and leaves some out. Among 120,000 or so clones listed, 91% were seen once. Sequencing used blood. Every receptor here comes from a young man in good health.

CDR3 sequence: CASSLVTKNIQYF. CDR3 nucleotide sequence: TGTGCCAGCAGCTTGGTTACCAAAAACATTCAGTACTTC. The V gene is TRBV11-2, the J gene TRBJ2-4; D unresolved. The CDR3 consists of 13 residues. CDR1 and CDR2 (germline): SGHAT, FQNNGV. With 3 bases removed from V and 2 bases from J, the gap between germline ends came to 5 bases. Filled out from reference TRBV11-2 and TRBJ2-4, the complete variable domain reads EAGVAQSPRYKIIEKRQSVAFWCNPISGHATLYWYQQILGQGPKLLIQFQNNGVVDDSQLPKDRFSAERLKGVDSTLKIQPAKLEDSAVYLCASSLVTKNIQYFGAGTRLSVL.

V and J are TRBV2 and TRBJ2-5; the match to TRBD2 covers 7 bases. Germline CDR1 reads SNHLY; CDR2 reads FYNNEI. CDR3 length equals 13 residues. V gave up 4 bases and J gave up 5 bases; unmatched junction bases: 4. CDR3 in amino acids: CASSGLAGETQYF. In DNA form, the CDR3 reads TGTGCCAGCAGTGGACTAGCAGGCGAGACCCAGTACTTC.

The rearrangement uses TRBV3-1 (or the pseudogene TRBV3-2) and TRBJ2-7; D uncertain. Trimming pared 0 bases from V and 2 bases from J, leaving 11 bases between. The CDR3 is 15 amino acids. From germline, CDR1 is LGHDT and CDR2 YNNKEL (reference sequence). The CDR3: CASSQETAGAYEQYF. For the CDR3, the DNA is TGTGCCAGCAGCCAAGAGACTGCAGGAGCCTACGAGCAGTACTTC.

The chain recombines TRBV3-1 (or the pseudogene TRBV3-2) with TRBJ2-5; possible D gene TRBD1, 5 bases. V was cut by 5 bases and J by 7 bases, with 14 bases left in between. Germline values: CDR1 LGHDT, CDR2 YNNKEL (reference sequence). The CDR3 runs 13 residues. The CDR3 DNA reads as TGTGCCAGCAGCTACAGGACGATTGCGACCCAGTACTTC. Its translation is CASSYRTIATQYF.

The chain has TRBV5-6 and TRBJ1-5, with D maybe TRBD1 (5 bases). The CDR3 spans 15 residues. The ends were cut back, 3 bases at V and 0 bases at J, with 10 bases in the middle. Germline CDR1 SGHDT, CDR2 YYEEEE. Written as DNA, the CDR3 is TGTGCCAGCAGCTGGGGACTGGATAGCAATCAGCCCCAGCATTTT. Protein: CASSWGLDSNQPQHF.

The chain combines TRBV3-1 (or the pseudogene TRBV3-2) with TRBJ1-1; TRBD1 might be the D (6 bases). The V end lost 1 base, the J end lost 0 bases, and 12 bases lay between the germline ends. The germline CDR1 and CDR2 sequences are LGHDT and YNNKEL (reference sequence). The length of the CDR3 is 16 residues. The CDR3 DNA reads TGTGCCAGCAGCCAAGTAGTAGGGGACATGAACACTGAAGCTTTCTTT. It codes for CASSQVVGDMNTEAFF.

V and J are TRBV4-1 and TRBJ2-1; unclear D gene. Germline V lookup: CDR1 MGHRA, CDR2 YSYEKL. The CDR3 has 11 amino acids. Between the trimmed V and J ends, which lost 3 bases and 5 bases, there was a span of 2 bases. The CDR3 DNA sequence: TGCGCCAGCAGCCACAACAATGAGCAGTTCTTC. It is translated as CASSHNNEQFF.

The V call is TRBV6-2 or TRBV6-3, the J call TRBJ2-2; D unresolved. Germline V gene lookup returns CDR1 MNHEY and CDR2 SVGEGT. The CDR3 contains 13 residues. The V end was cut by 2 bases, the J end by 1 base, with 2 bases between. The chain's CDR3 is CASSYQNTGELFF. The DNA for the CDR3 is TGTGCCAGCAGTTACCAGAACACCGGGGAGCTGTTTTTT.

This clone has a single count. The chain uses TRBV27 and TRBJ1-2; a weak D match, TRBD1 (6 bases). Per germline, CDR1 MNHEY and CDR2 SMNVEV (reference sequence). The CDR3 spans 16 residues. The ends were cut back, 6 bases at V and 8 bases at J, with 25 bases in the middle. The CDR3 bases are TGTGCCAGCAGACCCCACAGGGACACGATGTGGCGGGGCTACACCTTC. Its protein product is CASRPHRDTMWRGYTF.

The chain is built from TRBV5-1 and TRBJ2-1; 10 nucleotides line up with TRBD2. The CDR3 covers 15 residues. Trimming removed 4 bases from V and 7 bases from J; junction bases left unmatched: 8. The germline V gene encodes CDR1 SGHRS and CDR2 YFSETQ. The CDR3 loop is CASSPGTSGVNEQFF. CDR3 in DNA: TGCGCCAGCAGCCCCGGTACTAGCGGGGTTAATGAGCAGTTCTTC.

J is TRBJ2-3 and V is TRBV27, with 8 nucleotides matching TRBD2. CDR1 MNHEY and CDR2 SMNVEV come from the germline V gene (reference sequence). V lost 5 bases and J lost 5; bases outside the gene matches: 3. The length of the CDR3 is 13 residues. The CDR3 spells CASSGLAEDTQYF. The CDR3 region has the DNA TGTGCCAGCAGTGGACTAGCAGAAGATACGCAGTATTTT.

The gene calls are TRBV2 and TRBJ1-2, with D uncertain. V was trimmed by 4 bases and J by 10 bases, leaving 13 bases between them. The germline V gene encodes CDR1 SNHLY and CDR2 FYNNEI. The length of the CDR3 is 12 residues. CDR3 sequence (DNA): TGTGCCAGCAGTGCAGATCTCTCTCCCTACACCTTC. Residues: CASSADLSPYTF.

The CDR3 here is CASKLVGQGHGYTF. CDR3 sequence (DNA): TGTGCCAGTAAATTGGTGGGACAGGGTCACGGCTACACCTTC. V usage is TRBV19 and J usage is TRBJ1-2, with 9 bases that match TRBD1. There are 14 residues in the CDR3. The germline CDR1 and CDR2 sequences are LNHDA and SQIVND (reference sequence). Trimming took 7 bases from V and 8 from J; bases not matched to a gene: 11.

A single count supports this clone. The V call is TRBV5-5, the J call TRBJ1-5; TRBD1 might be the D (6 bases). The CDR3 extends over 15 amino acids. V gave up 0 bases and J gave up 1 base, with 8 bases separating them. CDR1 SGHKS and CDR2 YYEKEE come from the germline V gene (reference sequence). CDR3 bases: TGTGCCAGCAGCTTGGGAGGGGGGAGCAATCAGCCCCAGCATTTT. Its protein is CASSLGGGSNQPQHF.

The chain combines TRBV6-4 with TRBJ1-6; unclear D gene. CDR1 is MRHNA, CDR2 SNTAGT, per germline. Deletions cut 2 bases from V and 13 bases from J, with 9 bases between. The length of the CDR3 is 12 residues. The CDR3 spells CASSDPPGPLHF. The CDR3 region has the DNA TGTGCCAGCAGTGACCCCCCTGGGCCCCTCCACTTT.

The V gene is TRBV2, the J gene TRBJ1-3; D is unclear. The CDR3 runs 12 residues. V lost 3 bases to trimming and J lost 3 bases, with 3 bases between them. The germline CDR1 and CDR2 sequences are SNHLY and FYNNEI. The CDR3 nucleotides are TGTGCCAGCAGTGATCGTGGAAACACCATATATTTT. Its translation: CASSDRGNTIYF. Filled out from reference TRBV2 and TRBJ1-3, the complete variable domain reads EPEVTQTPSHQVTQMGQEVILRCVPISNHLYFYWYRQILGQKVEFLVSFYNNEISEKSEIFDDQFSVERPDGSNFTLKIRSTKLEDSAMYFCASSDRGNTIYFGEGSWLTVV.

This rearrangement joins TRBV7-2 to TRBJ1-2, with a tentative D call TRBD1 (6 bases). V was cut by 2 bases and J by 0 bases, with 13 bases left in between. This CDR3 comprises 16 residues. CDR1 and CDR2 (germline): SGHTA, FQGNSA. CDR3 coding DNA: TGTGCCAGCAGCTTAACAGGGACGGCTGCTAACTATGGCTACACCTTC. Amino acid sequence: CASSLTGTAANYGYTF.

This chain uses TRBV2 with TRBJ2-5; possibly TRBD1 or TRBD2 for D (5 bases each). The CDR3 spans 13 residues. V was shortened by 11 bases and J by 1 base, with 14 bases between the two germline ends. Looked up from germline, CDR1 is SNHLY and CDR2 is FYNNEI. CDR3 in amino acids: CASRGLRQETQYF. The CDR3 region has the DNA TGTGCCTCACGGGGCCTACGCCAAGAGACCCAGTACTTC.